This T cell receptor beta chain is from a study of blood T cell repertoires in COVID-19. Turning to the study itself: Sites across the United States, Italy and Spain contributed samples from acute and convalescent COVID-19. In each case, the material was cDNA or gDNA derived from T cells, B-cell-depleted T cells, or PBMCs.

As originally analysed: Estimation of nucleated cell counts relied on the amplification of reference gene primers. TCRdb keeps only in-frame clones here, not all; method: immunoSEQ multiplex PCR. From that table come the V and J calls and clone size; the DNA was used to work out D and trimming. The sample yields 200,000 to 300,000 clones, around nine tenths seen once. The CDR3 totals 13 residues. The receptor comes from a man aged 35-49 years who had recovered from COVID-19. Sequencing used peripheral blood. The chain uses TRBV21-1 and TRBJ2-7; the D call in the table, TRBD1, was not verified against the DNA. TRBV21-1 is a known pseudogene. The CDR3 sequence: CASSNPDSHEQYF. CDR3 nucleotide sequence: TGTGCCAGCAGCAACCCCGACAGTCACGAGCAGTACTTC.